Here is one TCR beta chain with its context. Its antigen is undetermined. The data stem from a study of identical twins. General study findings and limits: Alpha sequences that were out-of-frame and twin-shared showed an excess of low generation probability. Fewer insertions characterized abundant cord blood beta clonotypes, whereas memory repertoires showed none. The conclusions drew on cross-sectional statistical analysis instead of tracking the same donors.

Healthy Caucasians supplied all donations. Via MiXCR, TCRdb re-called the 5' RACE reads, giving one row per CDR3 protein. The sample lists some 1,700,000 distinct CDR3 sequences; 25% to 35% were seen once. The V gene end was trimmed by 2 bases and the J gene end by 4 bases; junction bases not matched to a gene: 4. CDR1 is DFQATT and CDR2 is SNEGSKA in the germline V gene (reference sequence). This CDR3 is built from 14 residues. The sample comprised cord blood. V is TRBV20-1 and J is TRBJ1-5; 8 bases align to TRBD1. The clonotype comes from a newborn girl in good health. CDR3 sequence: CSARRTGWNQPQHF. DNA for the CDR3: TGCAGTGCTAGAAGGACAGGGTGGAATCAGCCCCAGCATTTT.